This TCR beta chain came from a study of low-dose radiotherapy and immunotherapy resistance in tumors. Study background: On an every-two-weeks schedule, patients received intravenous nivolumab 240 mg, along with ipilimumab 1 mg/kg every six weeks.

There are 18 residues in the CDR3. V dropped 6 bases and J dropped 3 bases, with 24 bases sitting between them. CDR1 and CDR2 from the germline V gene are MGHDK and SYGVNS. Primers used for first-strand cDNA, a TRAV- and TRBV-specific set, covered both alpha and beta chains. TCR amplification used roughly 20 PCR cycles, a constant-region primer and a V-primer adapter. Via MiXCR, TCRdb re-called the reads, giving one row per CDR3 protein. Here the sample spans about 84,000 distinct CDR3 sequences, roughly 17% being singletons. This clonotype has at least ten counts. As for time point: after trial treatment. Treatment given: LDRT plus nivolumab, ipilimumab, low-dose cyclophosphamide and aspirin (RACIN trial).

J is TRBJ2-1 and V is TRBV25-1; possible D gene TRBD1, 6 bases. The specimen was PBMCs, collected after low-dose radiotherapy plus immunotherapy. The source of this sequence is a male donor with prostate cancer. This CDR3 reads CASSDGTNLWALYNEQFF. DNA of the CDR3: TGTGCCAGCAGCGACGGGACAAACCTTTGGGCGCTCTACAATGAGCAGTTCTTC.